The clone carrying this T cell receptor (beta chain) has only a few counts. Original processing notes: Estimated nucleated cell counts came from reference gene primer amplification. The method was immunoSEQ multiplex PCR; TCRdb's version includes in-frame clones alone and lacks a portion of them. D and trimming were read from the DNA, whereas the V and J calls and clone size are those reported in that table. The repertoire holds 250,000 to 350,000 clones, with 75% to 90% as singletons. The data belong to a study of blood T cell repertoires in COVID-19. Participants were placed into cohorts based on the clinical history they reported. Recovered status in Cohort 3 required two negative PCRs, clearance, or symptom resolution. CDR3 size: 14 residues. Trimming pared 0 bases from V and 2 bases from J, leaving 7 bases between. Germline assignment: CDR1 SGHNT and CDR2 YYREEE (reference sequence).

Sequencing was performed on PBMCs or T cells enriched from blood (not recorded which). This rearrangement joins TRBV5-4 to TRBJ2-3, with D unresolved. This TCR was sampled from a woman aged 50 to 65 who had recovered from COVID-19. The CDR3 sequence is CASSLDSLTDTQYF. DNA for the CDR3: TGTGCCAGCAGCTTGGACAGCCTCACAGATACGCAGTATTTT.